Described below is a single T cell receptor beta chain sequence and its context. This specimen belongs to a study of CXCR3-negative and CXCR3-positive naive CD8 T cells. Via 5' RACE with UMI labels, TRB cDNA libraries were prepared. TCRdb reprocessed the 5' RACE reads and keeps a single row for each CDR3 protein, giving no DNA. The sample features 50,000 to 65,000 distinct CDR3 sequences, with about 1.6% in its top ten. Germline CDR1 SGHRS, CDR2 YFSETQ. CDR3 length: 15 amino acids. The chain uses TRBV5-1 and TRBJ2-7. Sequenced input: naive CXCR3- CD8+ T cells from blood. Subset of the sample: CD45RO-CCR7+CD27+CD95- naive CD8+ T cells lacking CXCR3 (TNR3-). The TCR originated in a human donor in good health. Some clones in this sample may be carry-over from other donors' samples. The CDR3 here is CASSLTTVGFYEQYF.